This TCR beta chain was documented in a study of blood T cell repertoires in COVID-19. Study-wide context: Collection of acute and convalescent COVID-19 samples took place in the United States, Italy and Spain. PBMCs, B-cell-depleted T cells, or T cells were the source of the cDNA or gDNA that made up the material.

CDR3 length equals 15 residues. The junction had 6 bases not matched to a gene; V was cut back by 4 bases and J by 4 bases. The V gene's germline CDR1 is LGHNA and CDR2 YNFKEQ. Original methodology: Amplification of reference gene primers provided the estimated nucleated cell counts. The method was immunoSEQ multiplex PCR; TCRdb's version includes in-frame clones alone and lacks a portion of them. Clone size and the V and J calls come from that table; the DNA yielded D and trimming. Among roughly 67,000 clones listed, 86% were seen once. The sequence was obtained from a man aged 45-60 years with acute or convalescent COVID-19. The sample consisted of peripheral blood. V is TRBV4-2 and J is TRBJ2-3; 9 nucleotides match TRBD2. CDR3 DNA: TGTGCCAGCAGCCGACAGGGCGGGGGGGCAGATACGCAGTATTTT. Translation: CASSRQGGGADTQYF.